The clone carrying this T cell receptor (beta chain) was observed at least ten times. Its antigen is still unknown. CDR1 and CDR2 from the germline V gene are MNHEY and SMNVEV (reference sequence). The ends were cut back, 6 bases at V and 1 base at J, with 14 bases in the middle. The CDR3 length is 15 residues. This entry is derived from a study of CD8 T cells in ankylosing spondylitis. The study's findings and limits: Blood of patients with ankylosing spondylitis appeared to be characterized by a TCR beta motif of several highly homologous variants.

As the method for making TCR beta libraries, quantitative 5'-RACE with molecular barcodes was used. TCRdb ran MiXCR on the 5' RACE reads and lists one entry per CDR3 protein. The sample lists some 150,000 distinct CDR3 sequences; about an eighth were seen once. Source material: blood, either unsorted or a sorted T cell fraction (not recorded which). V and J are TRBV27 and TRBJ2-3; possibly TRBD1 or TRBD2 for D (5 bases each). This TCR came from a female donor with ankylosing spondylitis or in good health (not recorded which). CDR3 protein: CASSPGRWGTDTQYF. DNA for the CDR3: TGTGCCAGCAGCCCGGGACGGTGGGGCACAGATACGCAGTATTTT.